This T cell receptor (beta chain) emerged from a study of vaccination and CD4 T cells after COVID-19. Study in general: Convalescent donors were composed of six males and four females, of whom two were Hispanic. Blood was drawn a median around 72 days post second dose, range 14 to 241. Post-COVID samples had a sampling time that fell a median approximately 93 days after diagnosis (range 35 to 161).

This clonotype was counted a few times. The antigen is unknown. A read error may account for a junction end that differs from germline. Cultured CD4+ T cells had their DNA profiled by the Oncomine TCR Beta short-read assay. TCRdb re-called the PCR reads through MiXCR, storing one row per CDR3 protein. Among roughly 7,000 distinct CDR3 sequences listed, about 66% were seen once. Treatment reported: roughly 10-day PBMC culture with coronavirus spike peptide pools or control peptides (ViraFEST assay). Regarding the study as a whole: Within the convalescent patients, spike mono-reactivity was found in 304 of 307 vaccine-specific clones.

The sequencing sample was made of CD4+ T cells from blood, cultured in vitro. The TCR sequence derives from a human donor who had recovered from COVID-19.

The CDR3 DNA reads TGTGCCAGCAGTTACTCGTTTTCCAGCGAGATATATCATTCACCCCTCCACTTT. As protein: CASSYSFSSEIYHSPLHF. This chain links TRBV6-4 with TRBJ1-6; D gene unclear. The germline V gene has CDR1 MRHNA and CDR2 SNTAGT. CDR3 length equals 18 residues.